This T cell receptor beta chain was recorded in a study of shared clonotypes between healthy human individuals. The sample holds a few counts of this clone. Here immunoSEQ multiplex PCR was the method, and the copy in TCRdb shows in-frame clones only, minus some. The sample shows nearly 1,000,000 clones, 60% to 85% of them seen only once. Germline V gene data show CDR1 as SGHRS and CDR2 as YFSETQ. With 4 bases clipped from V and 0 bases from J, the junction kept 3 bases outside the gene matches. The CDR3 is 14 residues long. The TCR originated in a young man in good health. This sequence joins TRBV5-1 and TRBJ2-7, with TRBD2 matching 8 bases. The sequencing sample was made of memory CD4+ T cells sorted from blood. Subset noted: CD45RA-negative fraction. The CDR3 coding sequence is TGCGCCAGCAGCCGTAGCGGGGACTCCTACGAGCAGTACTTC. It specifies CASSRSGDSYEQYF. The full variable domain, in which reference TRBV5-1 and TRBJ2-7 provide the parts outside the CDR3, is KAGVTQTPRYLIKTRGQQVTLSCSPISGHRSVSWYQQTPGQGLQFLFEYFSETQRNKGNFPGRFSGRQFSNSRSEMNVSTLELGDSALYLCASSRSGDSYEQYFGPGTRLTVT.